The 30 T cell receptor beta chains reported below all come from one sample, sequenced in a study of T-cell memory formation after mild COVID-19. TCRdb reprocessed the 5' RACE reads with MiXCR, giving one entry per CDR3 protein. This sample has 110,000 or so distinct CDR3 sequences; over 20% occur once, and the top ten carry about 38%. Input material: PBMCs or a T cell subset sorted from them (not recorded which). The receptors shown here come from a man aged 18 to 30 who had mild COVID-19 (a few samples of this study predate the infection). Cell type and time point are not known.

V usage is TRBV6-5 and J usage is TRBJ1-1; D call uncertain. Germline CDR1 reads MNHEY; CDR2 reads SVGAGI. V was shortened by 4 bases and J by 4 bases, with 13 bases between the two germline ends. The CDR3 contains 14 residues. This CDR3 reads CASSLSGEGTEAFF. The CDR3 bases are TGTGCCAGCAGTTTATCTGGCGAGGGCACTGAAGCTTTCTTT.

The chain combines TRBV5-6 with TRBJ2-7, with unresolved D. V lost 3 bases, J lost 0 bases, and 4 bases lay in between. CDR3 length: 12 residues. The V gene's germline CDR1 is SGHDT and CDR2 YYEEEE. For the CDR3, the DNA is TGTGCCAGCAGCTACCACTCCTACGAGCAGTACTTC. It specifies CASSYHSYEQYF.

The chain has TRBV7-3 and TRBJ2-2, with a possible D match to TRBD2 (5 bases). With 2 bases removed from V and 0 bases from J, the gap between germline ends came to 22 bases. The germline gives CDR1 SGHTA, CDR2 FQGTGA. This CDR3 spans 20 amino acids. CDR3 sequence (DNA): TGTGCCAGCAGCTTAGCGCCTAATCAGGAGGCAAACTCGAACACCGGGGAGCTGTTTTTT. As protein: CASSLAPNQEANSNTGELFF.

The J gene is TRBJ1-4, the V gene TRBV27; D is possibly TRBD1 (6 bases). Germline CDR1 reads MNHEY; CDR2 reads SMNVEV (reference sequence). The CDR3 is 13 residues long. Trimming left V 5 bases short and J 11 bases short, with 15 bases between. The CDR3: CASSHTGTRKLFF. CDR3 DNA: TGTGCCAGCAGTCATACAGGGACGAGGAAACTGTTTTTT.

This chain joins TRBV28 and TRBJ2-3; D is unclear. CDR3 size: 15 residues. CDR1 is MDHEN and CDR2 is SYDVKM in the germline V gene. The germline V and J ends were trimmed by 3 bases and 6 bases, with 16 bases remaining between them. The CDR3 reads CASSFVSWVGDTQYF. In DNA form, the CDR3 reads TGTGCCAGCAGTTTTGTCAGCTGGGTTGGGGATACGCAGTATTTT.

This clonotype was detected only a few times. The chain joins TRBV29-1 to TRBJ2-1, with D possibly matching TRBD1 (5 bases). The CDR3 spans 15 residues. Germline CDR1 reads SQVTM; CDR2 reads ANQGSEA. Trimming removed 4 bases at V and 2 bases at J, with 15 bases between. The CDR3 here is CSVGGPLDAYNEQFF. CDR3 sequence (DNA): TGCAGCGTTGGGGGCCCATTAGACGCCTACAATGAGCAGTTCTTC.

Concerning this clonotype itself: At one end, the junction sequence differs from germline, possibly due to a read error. CDR3 residues: CAGSQGGGGFSGNTIYF. In nucleotides, the CDR3 is TGTGCCGGCAGCCAAGGCGGGGGCGGCTTCTCTGGAAACACCATATATTTT. V usage is TRBV7-9 and J usage is TRBJ1-3; D is perhaps TRBD1 (6 bases). The CDR3 runs to 17 residues. The V gene's germline CDR1 is SEHNR and CDR2 FQNEAQ (reference sequence).

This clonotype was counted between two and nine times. The CDR3 DNA follows: TGTGCCAGCAGCGTCTGGGACAGGGGGCATTGGGAGACCCAGTACTTC. This translates into CASSVWDRGHWETQYF. The chain carries TRBV9 and TRBJ2-5; 12 bases map to TRBD1. J gave up 5 bases and V 2 bases, and 7 bases lay outside the gene matches. Looked up from germline, CDR1 is SGDLS and CDR2 is YYNGEE. The CDR3 covers 16 residues.

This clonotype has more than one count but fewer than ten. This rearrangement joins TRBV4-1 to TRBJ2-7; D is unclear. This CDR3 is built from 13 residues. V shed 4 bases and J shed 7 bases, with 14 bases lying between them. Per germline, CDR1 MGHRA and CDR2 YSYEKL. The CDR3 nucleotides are TGCGCCAGCAGCCCCGCTACCGGCTATGAGCAGTACTTC. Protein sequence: CASSPATGYEQYF.

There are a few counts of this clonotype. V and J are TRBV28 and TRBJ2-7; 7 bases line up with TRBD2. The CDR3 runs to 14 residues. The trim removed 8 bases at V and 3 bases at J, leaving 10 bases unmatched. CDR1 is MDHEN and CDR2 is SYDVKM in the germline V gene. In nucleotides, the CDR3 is TGTGCCAGCGGTGGGGGGGAATCGCGCTACGAGCAGTACGTC. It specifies CASGGGESRYEQYV.

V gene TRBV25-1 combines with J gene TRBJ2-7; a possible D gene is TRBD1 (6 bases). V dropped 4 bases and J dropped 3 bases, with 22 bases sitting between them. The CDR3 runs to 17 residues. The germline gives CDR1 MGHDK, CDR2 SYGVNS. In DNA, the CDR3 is TGTGCCAGCAGTGGGGTTGAGGTCAGGACAGAGAACTACGAGCAGTACTTC. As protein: CASSGVEVRTENYEQYF.

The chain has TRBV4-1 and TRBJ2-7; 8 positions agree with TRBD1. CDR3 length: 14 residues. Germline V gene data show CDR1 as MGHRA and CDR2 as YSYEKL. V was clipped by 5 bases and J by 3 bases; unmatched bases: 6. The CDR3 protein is CASSAGQVDYEQYV. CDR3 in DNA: TGCGCCAGCAGCGCGGGACAGGTAGACTACGAGCAGTACGTC.

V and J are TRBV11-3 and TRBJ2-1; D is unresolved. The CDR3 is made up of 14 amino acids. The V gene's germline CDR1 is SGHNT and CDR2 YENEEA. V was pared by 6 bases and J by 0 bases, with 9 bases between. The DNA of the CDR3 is TGTGCCAGCAGGGGCGGAAGCTCCTACAATGAGCAGTTCTTC. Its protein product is CASRGGSSYNEQFF.

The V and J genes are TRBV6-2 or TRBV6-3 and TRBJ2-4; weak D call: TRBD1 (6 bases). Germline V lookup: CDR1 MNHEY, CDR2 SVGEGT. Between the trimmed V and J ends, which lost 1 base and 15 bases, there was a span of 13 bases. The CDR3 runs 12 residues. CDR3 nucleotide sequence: TGTGCCAGCAGTTACTACTGGACAGAGATGTACTTC. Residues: CASSYYWTEMYF.

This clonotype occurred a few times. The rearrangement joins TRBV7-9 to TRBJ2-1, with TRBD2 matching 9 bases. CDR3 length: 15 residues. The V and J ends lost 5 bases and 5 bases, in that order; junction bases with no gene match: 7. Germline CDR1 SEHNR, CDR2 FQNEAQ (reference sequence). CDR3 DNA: TGTGCCAGCAGCACCCGACTAGCGGAGAACAATGAGCAGTTCTTC. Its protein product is CASSTRLAENNEQFF.

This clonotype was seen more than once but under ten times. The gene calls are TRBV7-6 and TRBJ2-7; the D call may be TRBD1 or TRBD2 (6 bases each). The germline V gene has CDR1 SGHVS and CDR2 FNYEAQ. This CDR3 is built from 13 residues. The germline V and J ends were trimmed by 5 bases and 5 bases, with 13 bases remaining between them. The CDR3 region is CASSPGRGDEQYV. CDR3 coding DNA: TGTGCCAGCAGCCCGGGTAGGGGGGACGAGCAGTACGTC.

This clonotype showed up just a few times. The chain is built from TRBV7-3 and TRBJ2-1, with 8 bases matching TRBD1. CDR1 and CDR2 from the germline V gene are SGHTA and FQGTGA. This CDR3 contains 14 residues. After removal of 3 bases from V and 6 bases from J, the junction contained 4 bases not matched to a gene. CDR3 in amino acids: CASSFGDRPNEQFF. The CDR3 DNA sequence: TGTGCCAGCAGCTTTGGGGACAGGCCCAATGAGCAGTTCTTC.

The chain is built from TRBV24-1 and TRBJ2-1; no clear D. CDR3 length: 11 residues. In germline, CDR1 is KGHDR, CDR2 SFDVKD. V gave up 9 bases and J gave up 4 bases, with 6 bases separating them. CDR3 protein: CATGYYNEQFF. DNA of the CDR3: TGTGCCACCGGGTATTACAATGAGCAGTTCTTC.

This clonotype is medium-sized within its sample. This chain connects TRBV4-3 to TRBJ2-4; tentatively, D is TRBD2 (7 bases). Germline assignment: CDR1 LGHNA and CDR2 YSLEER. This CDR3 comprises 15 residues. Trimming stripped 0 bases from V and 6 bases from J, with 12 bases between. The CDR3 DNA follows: TGCGCCAGCAGCCAAGATTTCGGGGGGCCAAACATTCAGTACTTC. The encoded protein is CASSQDFGGPNIQYF.

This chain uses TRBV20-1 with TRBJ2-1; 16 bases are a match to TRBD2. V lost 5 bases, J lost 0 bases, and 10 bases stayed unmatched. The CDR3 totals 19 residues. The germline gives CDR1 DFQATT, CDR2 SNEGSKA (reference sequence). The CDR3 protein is CSASTPGLAGGSSYNEQFF. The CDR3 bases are TGCAGTGCTTCAACTCCGGGACTAGCGGGAGGGAGCTCCTACAATGAGCAGTTCTTC.

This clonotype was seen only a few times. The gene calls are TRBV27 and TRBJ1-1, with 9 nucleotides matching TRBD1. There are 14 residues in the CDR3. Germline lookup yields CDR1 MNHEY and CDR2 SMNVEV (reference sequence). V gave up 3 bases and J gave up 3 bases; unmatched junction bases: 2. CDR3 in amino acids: CASSLGQGDTEAFF. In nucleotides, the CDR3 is TGTGCCAGCAGTTTGGGACAGGGCGACACTGAAGCTTTCTTT.

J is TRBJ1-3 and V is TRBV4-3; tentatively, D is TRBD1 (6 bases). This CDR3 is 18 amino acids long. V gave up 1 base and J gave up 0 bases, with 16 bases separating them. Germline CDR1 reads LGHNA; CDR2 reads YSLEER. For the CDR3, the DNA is TGCGCCAGCAGCCAAGGAGCTGGACAGCTAACCTCTGGAAACACCATATATTTT. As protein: CASSQGAGQLTSGNTIYF.

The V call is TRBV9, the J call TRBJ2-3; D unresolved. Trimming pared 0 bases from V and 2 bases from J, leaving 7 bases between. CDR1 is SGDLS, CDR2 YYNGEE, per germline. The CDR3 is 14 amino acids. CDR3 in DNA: TGTGCCAGCAGCGTAGAGGATTCCACAGATACGCAGTATTTT. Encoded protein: CASSVEDSTDTQYF.

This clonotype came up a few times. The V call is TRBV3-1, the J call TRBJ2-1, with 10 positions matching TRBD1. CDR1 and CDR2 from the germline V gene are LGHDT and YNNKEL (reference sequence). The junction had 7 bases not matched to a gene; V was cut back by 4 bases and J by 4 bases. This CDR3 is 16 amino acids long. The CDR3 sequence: CASSPRDRGLYNEQFF. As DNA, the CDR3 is TGTGCCAGCAGCCCCCGCGACAGGGGGCTTTACAATGAGCAGTTCTTC.

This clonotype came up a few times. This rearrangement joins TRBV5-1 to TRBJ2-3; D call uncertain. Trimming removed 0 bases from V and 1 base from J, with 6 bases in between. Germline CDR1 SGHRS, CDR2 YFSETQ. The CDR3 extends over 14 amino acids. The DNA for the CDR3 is TGCGCCAGCAGCTTGGTTTCTGGCACAGATACGCAGTATTTT. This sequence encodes CASSLVSGTDTQYF.

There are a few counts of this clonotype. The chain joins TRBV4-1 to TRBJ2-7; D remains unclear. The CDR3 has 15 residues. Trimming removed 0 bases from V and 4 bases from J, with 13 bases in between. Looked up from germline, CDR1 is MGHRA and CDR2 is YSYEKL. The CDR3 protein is CASSQDRGLGYEQYF. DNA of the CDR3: TGCGCCAGCAGCCAAGATCGCGGTCTGGGATACGAGCAGTACTTC.

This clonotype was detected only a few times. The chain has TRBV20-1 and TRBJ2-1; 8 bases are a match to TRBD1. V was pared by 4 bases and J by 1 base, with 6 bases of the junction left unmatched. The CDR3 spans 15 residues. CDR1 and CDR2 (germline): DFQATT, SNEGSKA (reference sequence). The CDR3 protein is CSAIFRQGSYNEQFF. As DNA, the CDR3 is TGCAGTGCTATATTCCGACAGGGGTCCTACAATGAGCAGTTCTTC.

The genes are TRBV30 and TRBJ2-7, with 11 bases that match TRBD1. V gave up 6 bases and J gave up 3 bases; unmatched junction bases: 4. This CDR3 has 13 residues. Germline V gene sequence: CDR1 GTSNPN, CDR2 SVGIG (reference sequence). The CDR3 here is CACRTGGFYEQYF. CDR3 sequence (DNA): TGTGCCTGCCGGACAGGGGGCTTCTACGAGCAGTACTTC.

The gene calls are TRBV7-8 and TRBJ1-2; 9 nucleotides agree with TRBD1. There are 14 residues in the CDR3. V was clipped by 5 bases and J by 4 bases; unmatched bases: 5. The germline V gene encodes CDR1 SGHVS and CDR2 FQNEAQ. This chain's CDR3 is CASSLLGQGYGYTF. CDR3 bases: TGTGCCAGCAGCCTGCTGGGACAGGGCTATGGCTACACCTTC.

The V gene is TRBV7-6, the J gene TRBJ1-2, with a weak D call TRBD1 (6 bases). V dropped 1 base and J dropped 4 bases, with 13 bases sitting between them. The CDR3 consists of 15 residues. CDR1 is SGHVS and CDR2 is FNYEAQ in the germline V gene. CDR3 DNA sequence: TGTGCCAGCAGCTTAGGGCCAGGGGAAAGCTATGGCTACACCTTC. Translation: CASSLGPGESYGYTF.